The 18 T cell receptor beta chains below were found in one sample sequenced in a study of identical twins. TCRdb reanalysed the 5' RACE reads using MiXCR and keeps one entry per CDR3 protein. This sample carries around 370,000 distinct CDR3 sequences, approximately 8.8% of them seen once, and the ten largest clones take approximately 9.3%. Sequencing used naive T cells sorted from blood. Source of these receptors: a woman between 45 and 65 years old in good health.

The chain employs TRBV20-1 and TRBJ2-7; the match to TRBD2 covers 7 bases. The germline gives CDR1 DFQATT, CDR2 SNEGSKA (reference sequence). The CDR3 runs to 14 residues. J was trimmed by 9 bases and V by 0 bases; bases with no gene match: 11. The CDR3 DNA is TGCAGTGCTAGAGATGGGCAGGGAGGGACTGGGCAGTACTTC. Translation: CSARDGQGGTGQYF.

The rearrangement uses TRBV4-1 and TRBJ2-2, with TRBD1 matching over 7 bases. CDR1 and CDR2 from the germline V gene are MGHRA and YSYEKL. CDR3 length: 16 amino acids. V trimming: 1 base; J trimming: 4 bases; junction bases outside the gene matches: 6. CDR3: CASSQGPQGVTGELFF. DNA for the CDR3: TGCGCCAGCAGCCAAGGCCCCCAGGGGGTCACCGGGGAGCTGTTTTTT.

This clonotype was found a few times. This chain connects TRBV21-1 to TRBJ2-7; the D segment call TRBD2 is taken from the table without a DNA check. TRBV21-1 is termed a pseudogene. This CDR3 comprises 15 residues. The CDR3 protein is CASSNPPSGRAEQYV. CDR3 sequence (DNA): TGTGCCAGCAGCAATCCTCCTAGCGGGAGAGCTGAGCAGTACGTC.

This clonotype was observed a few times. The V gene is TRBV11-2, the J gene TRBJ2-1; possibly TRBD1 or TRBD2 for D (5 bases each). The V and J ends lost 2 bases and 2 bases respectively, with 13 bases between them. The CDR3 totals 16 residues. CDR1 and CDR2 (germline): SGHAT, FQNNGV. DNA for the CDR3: TGTGCCAGCAGCTTAATCGGGGCCTTTGCCTACAATGAGCAGTTCTTC. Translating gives CASSLIGAFAYNEQFF.

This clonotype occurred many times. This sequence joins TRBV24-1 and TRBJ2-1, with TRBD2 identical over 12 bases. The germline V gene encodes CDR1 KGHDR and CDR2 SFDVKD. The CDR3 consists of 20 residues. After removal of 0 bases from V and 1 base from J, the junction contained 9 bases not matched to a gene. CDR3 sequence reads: CATSDLRSSGRAGSYNEQFF. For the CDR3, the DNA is TGTGCCACCAGTGATTTGCGATCTAGCGGGAGGGCCGGGTCCTACAATGAGCAGTTCTTC.

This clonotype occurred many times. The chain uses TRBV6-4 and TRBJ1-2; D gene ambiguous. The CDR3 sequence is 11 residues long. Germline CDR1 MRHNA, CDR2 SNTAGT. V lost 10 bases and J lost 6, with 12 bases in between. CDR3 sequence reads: CATRTVNGYTF. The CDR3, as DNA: TGTGCCACAAGGACGGTAAATGGCTACACCTTC.

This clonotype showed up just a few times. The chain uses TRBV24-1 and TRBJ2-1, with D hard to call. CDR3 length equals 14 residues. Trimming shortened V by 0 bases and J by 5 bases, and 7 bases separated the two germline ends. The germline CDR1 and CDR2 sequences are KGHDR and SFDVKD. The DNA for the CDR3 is TGTGCCACCAGTGATTTGGGGTTGGACAATGAGCAGTTCTTC. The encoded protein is CATSDLGLDNEQFF.

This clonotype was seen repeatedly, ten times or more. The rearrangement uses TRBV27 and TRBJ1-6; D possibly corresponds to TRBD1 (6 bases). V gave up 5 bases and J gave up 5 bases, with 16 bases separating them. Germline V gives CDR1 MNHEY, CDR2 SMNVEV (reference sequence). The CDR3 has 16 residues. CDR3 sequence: CASSRRRTANNSPLHF. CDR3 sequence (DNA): TGTGCCAGCAGTCGCCGCAGGACAGCTAATAATTCACCCCTCCACTTT.

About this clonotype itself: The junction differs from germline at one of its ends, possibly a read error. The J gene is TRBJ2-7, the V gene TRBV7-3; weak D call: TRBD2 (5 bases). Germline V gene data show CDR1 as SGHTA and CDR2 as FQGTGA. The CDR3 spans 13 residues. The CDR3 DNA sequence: TGTGCCAGCAGCTTAACTAGCGACTACAAGCAGTACTTC. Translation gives CASSLTSDYKQYF.

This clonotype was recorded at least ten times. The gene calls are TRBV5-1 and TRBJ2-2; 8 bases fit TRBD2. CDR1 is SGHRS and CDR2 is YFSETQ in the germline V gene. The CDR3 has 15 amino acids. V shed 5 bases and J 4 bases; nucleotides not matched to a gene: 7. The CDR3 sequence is CASSLSGRGTGELFF. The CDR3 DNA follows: TGCGCCAGCAGTCTAAGCGGGAGAGGCACCGGGGAGCTGTTTTTT.

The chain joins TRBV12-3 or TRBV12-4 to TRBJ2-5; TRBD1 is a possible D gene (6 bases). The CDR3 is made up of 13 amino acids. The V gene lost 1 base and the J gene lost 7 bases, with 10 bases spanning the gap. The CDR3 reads CASSLGTRGTQYF. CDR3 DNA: TGTGCCAGCAGTTTAGGGACCAGGGGGACCCAGTACTTC.

In nucleotides, the CDR3 is TGCAGTGCCACAAGAGCGTGGCTTACTAGTGGGGAGCAGTTCTTC. Translating it yields CSATRAWLTSGEQFF. The chain links TRBV20-1 to TRBJ2-1; D might be TRBD2 (5 bases). Germline CDR1 reads DFQATT; CDR2 reads SNEGSKA (reference sequence). Deletions cut 6 bases from V and 10 bases from J, with 25 bases between. The CDR3 has 15 residues.

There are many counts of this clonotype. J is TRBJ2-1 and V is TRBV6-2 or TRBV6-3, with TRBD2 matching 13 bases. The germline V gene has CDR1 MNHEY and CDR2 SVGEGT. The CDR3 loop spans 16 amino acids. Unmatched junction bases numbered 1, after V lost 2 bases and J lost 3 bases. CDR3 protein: CASSYGTSGIYNEQFF. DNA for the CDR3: TGTGCCAGCAGTTACGGGACTAGCGGGATCTACAATGAGCAGTTCTTC.

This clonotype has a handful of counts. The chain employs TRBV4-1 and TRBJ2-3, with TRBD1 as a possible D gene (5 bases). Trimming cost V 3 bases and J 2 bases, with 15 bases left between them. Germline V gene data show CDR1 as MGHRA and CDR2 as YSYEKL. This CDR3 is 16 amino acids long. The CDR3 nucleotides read TGCGCCAGCAGCCAGGAAGAAAGGGGATTCACAGATACGCAGTATTTT. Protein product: CASSQEERGFTDTQYF.

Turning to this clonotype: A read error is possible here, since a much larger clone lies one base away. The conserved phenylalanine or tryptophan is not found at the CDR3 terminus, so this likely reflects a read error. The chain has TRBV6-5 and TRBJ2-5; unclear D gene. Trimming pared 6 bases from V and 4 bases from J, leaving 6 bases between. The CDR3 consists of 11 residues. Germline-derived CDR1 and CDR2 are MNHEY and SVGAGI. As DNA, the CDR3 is TGTGCCAGCAGCAAAGGAGAGACCCAGTACATC. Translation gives CASSKGETQYI.

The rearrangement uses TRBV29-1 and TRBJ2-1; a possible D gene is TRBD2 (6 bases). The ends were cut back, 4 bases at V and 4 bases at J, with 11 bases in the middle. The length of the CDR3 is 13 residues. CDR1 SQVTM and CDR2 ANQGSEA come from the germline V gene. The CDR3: CSVGSAGYNEQFF. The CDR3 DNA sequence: TGCAGCGTTGGCTCGGCGGGGTACAATGAGCAGTTCTTC.

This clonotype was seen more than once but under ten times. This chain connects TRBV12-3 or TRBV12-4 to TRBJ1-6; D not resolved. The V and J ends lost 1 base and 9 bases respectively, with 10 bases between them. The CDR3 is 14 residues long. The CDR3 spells CASSLGAASSPLHF. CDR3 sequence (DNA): TGTGCCAGCAGTTTAGGGGCAGCGAGTTCACCCCTCCACTTT.

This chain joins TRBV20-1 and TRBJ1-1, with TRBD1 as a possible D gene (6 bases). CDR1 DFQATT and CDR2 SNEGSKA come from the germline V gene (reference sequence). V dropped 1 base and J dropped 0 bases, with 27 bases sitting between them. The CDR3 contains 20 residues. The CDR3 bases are TGCAGTGCTAGAGCCATACCCTTAACCGGGACAACCAGACTGAACACTGAAGCTTTCTTT. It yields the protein CSARAIPLTGTTRLNTEAFF.